Sequencing of this TCR beta chain was carried out in a study of shared clonotypes between healthy human individuals. CDR1 and CDR2 from the germline V gene are SGHDN and FVKESK. V lost 2 bases to trimming and J lost 7 bases; unmatched junction nucleotides: 9. The CDR3 spans 16 residues. As to this clone: Its target is unknown.

Per sorted-subset replicate PCR, input was roughly 220 ng DNA, representing around 28,000 T cell genomes. Using immunoSEQ multiplex PCR, the repertoire was profiled, and TCRdb retains in-frame clones only, with some absent. The sample holds some 240,000 clones, about 69% seen once. Broader study findings: All-four-donor shared clonotypes had higher generation probabilities than non-shared clonotypes did.

The sequenced material came from memory CD4+ T cells sorted from blood. Subset noted: CD45RA-negative fraction. J is TRBJ2-7 and V is TRBV14, with 12 bases matching TRBD1. The clonotype originates from a man aged 30 to 39 in good health. CDR3 region: CASSQRPGQGAWEQYF. The CDR3 DNA reads as TGTGCCAGCAGCCAACGACCGGGACAGGGGGCGTGGGAGCAGTACTTC.